A single sample gave rise to the 14 T cell receptor beta chains below, sequenced in a study of blood T cells in healthy people across ages. Then a second PCR, running roughly 7 to 11 cycles, was carried out with a sample-barcoded 5' primer and a J-beta primer mix. One entry per CDR3 protein, called by TCRdb with MiXCR from the 5' RACE reads. Of about 970,000 distinct CDR3 sequences in the sample, around 54% were seen once. Material for sequencing was blood. The receptors shown here come from a woman between 55 and 75 years old in good health.

The chain combines TRBV7-9 with TRBJ1-2; 9 nucleotides match TRBD1. The trim removed 5 bases at V and 6 bases at J, leaving 10 bases unmatched. The CDR3 runs 15 residues. Germline CDR1 SEHNR, CDR2 FQNEAQ (reference sequence). CDR3 sequence reads: CASSNQGTGSHGYTF. In nucleotides, the CDR3 is TGTGCCAGCAGCAACCAGGGGACAGGGAGTCATGGCTACACCTTC.

This clonotype showed up just a few times. V gene TRBV4-3 combines with J gene TRBJ2-7; TRBD2 is a possible D gene (6 bases). With 5 bases removed from V and 0 bases from J, the gap between germline ends came to 14 bases. Germline CDR1 LGHNA, CDR2 YSLEER. CDR3 length: 15 amino acids. The CDR3 nucleotides are TGCGCCAGCAGCTATAATTTAGCGGTCTCCTACGAGCAGTACTTC. It yields the protein CASSYNLAVSYEQYF.

This clonotype was seen a handful of times. This chain joins TRBV4-3 and TRBJ2-1, with D tentatively TRBD2 (6 bases). The CDR3 spans 14 residues. Trimming took 1 base from V and 7 from J, leaving 11 bases between them. Per the germline V gene, CDR1 is LGHNA and CDR2 is YSLEER. The CDR3 DNA sequence: TGCGCCAGCAGCCAAGCCCTGAGCGGGAATGAGCAGTTCTTC. Protein: CASSQALSGNEQFF.

Concerning this clonotype itself: Possible read error: a much larger clone is one base away. This sequence joins TRBV4-3 and TRBJ2-7, with TRBD1 matching over 8 bases. The CDR3 extends over 14 amino acids. V lost 7 bases to trimming and J lost 5 bases; unmatched junction nucleotides: 10. Germline CDR1 is LGHNA and CDR2 is YSLEER. CDR3 sequence: CASTRNRGDHEQYF. The DNA for the CDR3 is TGCGCCAGCACCCGGAACAGGGGGGACCACGAGCAGTACTTC.

To note about this clonotype: Just one base apart from a much larger clone, this may be a read error. The CDR3 loop reads CASGWNRNNEQFF. The CDR3 coding sequence is TGTGCTAGTGGTTGGAACAGAAACAATGAGCAGTTCTTC. The V gene is TRBV12-5, the J gene TRBJ2-1; D is unclear. V gave up 4 bases and J gave up 5 bases, with 9 bases separating them. This CDR3 has 13 residues. CDR1 is LGHNT, CDR2 FRNRAP, per germline.

This clonotype was picked up one time. V gene TRBV7-2 combines with J gene TRBJ2-3, with D maybe TRBD2 (5 bases). In germline, CDR1 is SGHTA, CDR2 FQGNSA. This CDR3 is 14 amino acids long. V gave up 1 base and J gave up 3 bases, with 8 bases separating them. The CDR3 nucleotides are TGTGCCAGCAGCTTAGGAATAGCGACAGATACGCAGTATTTT. This encodes CASSLGIATDTQYF.

The CDR3 sequence: CATSDTGAGEYHEQYF. DNA for the CDR3: TGTGCCACCAGTGACACGGGAGCGGGAGAATACCACGAGCAGTACTTC. The chain carries TRBV24-1 and TRBJ2-7; the match to TRBD2 covers 8 bases. The length of the CDR3 is 16 residues. In germline, CDR1 is KGHDR, CDR2 SFDVKD. Trimming removed 4 bases from V and 5 bases from J; junction bases left unmatched: 12.

The chain employs TRBV7-3 and TRBJ2-4; D gene unclear. With the DNA end fitting TRBJ2-7 better, the J assignment may be wrong. The CDR3 is 15 amino acids. Germline CDR1 is SGHTA and CDR2 is FQGTGA. CDR3 region: CASSPSGAPLYEQYF. The CDR3, as DNA: TGTGCCAGCAGCCCCTCGGGTGCCCCCCTTTACGAGCAGTACTTC.

This clonotype turned up a few times. The V call is TRBV6-5, the J call TRBJ2-5; D might be TRBD1 or TRBD2, each matching 5 bases. The V end was cut by 6 bases, the J end by 11 bases, with 16 bases between. Germline CDR1 is MNHEY and CDR2 is SVGAGI. This CDR3 is built from 12 residues. The DNA for the CDR3 is TGTGCCAGCAGGGGGGTGGCTGAAGAGCAGTACTTC. It yields the protein CASRGVAEEQYF.

This clonotype was picked up a small number of times. The chain recombines TRBV4-3 with TRBJ2-6, with D possibly matching TRBD1 (6 bases). There are 19 residues in the CDR3. The V end lost 0 bases, the J end lost 0 bases, and 15 bases lay between the germline ends. The germline V gene has CDR1 LGHNA and CDR2 YSLEER. CDR3 loop: CASSQDAVGASSGANVLTF. CDR3 nucleotides: TGCGCCAGCAGCCAAGATGCCGTGGGGGCCAGCTCTGGGGCCAACGTCCTGACTTTC.

This clonotype showed up just a few times. The chain carries TRBV19 and TRBJ2-3, with 7 bases lining up with TRBD2. The ends lost 7 bases at V and 5 bases at J; junction bases unmatched: 9. The V gene's germline CDR1 is LNHDA and CDR2 SQIVND (reference sequence). The CDR3 sequence is 14 residues long. CDR3 in amino acids: CASTRPGLRDTQYF. CDR3 DNA sequence: TGTGCCAGTACTCGTCCGGGACTAAGAGATACGCAGTATTTT.

To note about this clonotype: The junction shows a germline mismatch at one end, possibly a read error. CDR3: CASTQVGADNEQFF. The CDR3 nucleotides read TGTGCCAGCACCCAAGTGGGGGCGGACAATGAGCAGTTCTTC. V is TRBV3-1 and J is TRBJ2-1; perhaps TRBD1 as D (6 bases). The germline V gene encodes CDR1 LGHDT and CDR2 YNNKEL (reference sequence). CDR3 length: 14 residues.

This sequence joins TRBV5-1 and TRBJ2-3; 14 nucleotides align to TRBD2. CDR1 and CDR2 from the germline V gene are SGHRS and YFSETQ. V was clipped by 4 bases and J by 4 bases; unmatched bases: 11. The CDR3 spans 18 residues. The CDR3 is CASSTGTSGSPPPDTQYF. The CDR3 DNA sequence: TGCGCCAGCAGCACCGGGACTAGCGGGAGCCCCCCGCCAGATACGCAGTATTTT.

This clonotype came up a few times. V and J are TRBV29-1 and TRBJ2-5; TRBD1 might be the D (5 bases). The CDR3 totals 11 residues. In germline, CDR1 is SQVTM, CDR2 ANQGSEA. The CDR3 here is CRGQNQETQYF. The CDR3 region has the DNA TGCAGAGGACAAAACCAAGAGACCCAGTACTTC.